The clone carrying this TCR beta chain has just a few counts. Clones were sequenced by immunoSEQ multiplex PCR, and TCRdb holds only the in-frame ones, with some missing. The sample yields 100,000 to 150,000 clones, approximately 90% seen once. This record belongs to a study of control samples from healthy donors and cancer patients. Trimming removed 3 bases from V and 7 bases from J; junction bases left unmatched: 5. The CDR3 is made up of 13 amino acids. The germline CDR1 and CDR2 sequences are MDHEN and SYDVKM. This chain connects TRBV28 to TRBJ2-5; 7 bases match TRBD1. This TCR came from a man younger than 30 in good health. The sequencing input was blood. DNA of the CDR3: TGTGCCAGCAGTTTGACAGGGCGCGGGACCCAGTACTTC. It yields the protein CASSLTGRGTQYF.